This T cell receptor beta chain comes out of a study of CD8+CD57+ T cells in acquired aplastic anemia. Germline CDR1 and CDR2: SNHLY and FYNNEI. There are 14 residues in the CDR3. Trimming took off 8 bases at V and 0 bases at J, with 14 bases between the two ends. According to the study, genomic DNA was the template for TCR beta VDJ and CDR3 profiling. TCRdb independently ran MiXCR on the reads; one entry per CDR3 protein. This table holds 250,000 to 350,000 distinct CDR3 sequences, under 60% found once. Patients picked for sequencing had shown CD8+CD57+ cell expansion detected by flow cytometry. The rearrangement links TRBV2 to TRBJ2-7, with D possibly being TRBD2 (7 bases). The specimen sequenced was sorted CD4+, CD8+, or CD8+CD57+ T cells (not recorded which) from PBMCs. This receptor was taken from a human donor with aplastic anemia. The CDR3 DNA is TGTGCCAGCTCGAGGGGGAGGGGCTCCTACGAGCAGTACTTC. It yields the protein CASSRGRGSYEQYF.